The clone carrying this TCR beta chain showed up just a few times. This specimen belongs to a study of blood T cell repertoires in COVID-19. Study overall: Both acute and convalescent COVID-19 samples were obtained from the United States, Italy and Spain. T cells, B-cell-depleted T cells, or PBMCs supplied cDNA or gDNA.

V trimming: 3 bases; J trimming: 3 bases; junction bases outside the gene matches: 12. CDR3 size: 17 residues. The germline V gene encodes CDR1 LNHDA and CDR2 SQIVND (reference sequence). In the study's own analysis: The authors estimated nucleated cell counts from reference gene primer amplification. TCRdb keeps only in-frame clones here, not all; method: immunoSEQ multiplex PCR. The DNA was the basis for D and trimming; V, J and clone size are from that table. This table holds 200,000 to 250,000 clones, roughly 86% found once. The V call is TRBV19, the J call TRBJ2-7; the match to TRBD1 covers 9 bases. The sample consisted of peripheral blood. The source is a woman between 45 and 65 years old with active or convalescent COVID-19. The CDR3 sequence is CASSMPYRDRAGYEQYF. The CDR3 DNA is TGTGCCAGTAGTATGCCCTACCGGGACAGGGCCGGCTACGAGCAGTACTTC.